This TCR beta chain comes out of a study of T-cell reconstitution after alpha-beta-depleted transplantation in children. During its preparation, the TCRbeta library received unique molecular identifiers. A single record per CDR3 protein comes from TCRdb applying MiXCR to the PCR reads. The data contain more than 400,000 distinct CDR3 sequences, roughly 10% of them seen just once; the ten biggest clones take up approximately 14%. The specimen was PBMCs, mostly from graft donor cells, collected 180 days after TCRalphabeta/CD19-depleted stem cell transplant. The receptor was isolated from a female patient aged 2 to 10 who had a stem cell transplant for aplastic anemia, so the T cells may come from the graft donor.

In DNA form, the CDR3 reads TGTGCCAGCAGCTTAAGGGGGGCGGGAGAGGCTAGTTTTGGGCACAATGAGCAGTTCTTC. This encodes CASSLRGAGEASFGHNEQFF. The chain is built from TRBV11-2 and TRBJ2-1; tentative D call: TRBD2 (7 bases). Trimming removed 2 bases at V and 5 bases at J, with 28 bases between. Germline CDR1 is SGHAT and CDR2 is FQNNGV. The CDR3 is 20 residues long.